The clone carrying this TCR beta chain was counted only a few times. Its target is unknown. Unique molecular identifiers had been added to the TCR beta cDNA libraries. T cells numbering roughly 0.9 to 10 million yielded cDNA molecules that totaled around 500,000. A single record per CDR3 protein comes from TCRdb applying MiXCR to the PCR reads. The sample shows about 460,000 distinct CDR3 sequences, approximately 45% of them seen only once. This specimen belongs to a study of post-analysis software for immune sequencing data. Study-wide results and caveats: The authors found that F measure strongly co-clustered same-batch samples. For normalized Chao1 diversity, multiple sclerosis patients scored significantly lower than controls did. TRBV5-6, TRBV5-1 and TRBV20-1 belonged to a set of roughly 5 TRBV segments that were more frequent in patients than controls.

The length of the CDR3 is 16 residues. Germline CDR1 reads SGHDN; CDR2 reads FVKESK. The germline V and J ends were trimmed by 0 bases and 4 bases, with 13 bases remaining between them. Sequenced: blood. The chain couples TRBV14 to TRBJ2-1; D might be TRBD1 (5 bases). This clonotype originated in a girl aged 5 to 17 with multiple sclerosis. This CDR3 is CASSQDLGQLYNEQFF. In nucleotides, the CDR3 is TGTGCCAGCAGCCAAGATTTGGGGCAGCTATACAATGAGCAGTTCTTC.